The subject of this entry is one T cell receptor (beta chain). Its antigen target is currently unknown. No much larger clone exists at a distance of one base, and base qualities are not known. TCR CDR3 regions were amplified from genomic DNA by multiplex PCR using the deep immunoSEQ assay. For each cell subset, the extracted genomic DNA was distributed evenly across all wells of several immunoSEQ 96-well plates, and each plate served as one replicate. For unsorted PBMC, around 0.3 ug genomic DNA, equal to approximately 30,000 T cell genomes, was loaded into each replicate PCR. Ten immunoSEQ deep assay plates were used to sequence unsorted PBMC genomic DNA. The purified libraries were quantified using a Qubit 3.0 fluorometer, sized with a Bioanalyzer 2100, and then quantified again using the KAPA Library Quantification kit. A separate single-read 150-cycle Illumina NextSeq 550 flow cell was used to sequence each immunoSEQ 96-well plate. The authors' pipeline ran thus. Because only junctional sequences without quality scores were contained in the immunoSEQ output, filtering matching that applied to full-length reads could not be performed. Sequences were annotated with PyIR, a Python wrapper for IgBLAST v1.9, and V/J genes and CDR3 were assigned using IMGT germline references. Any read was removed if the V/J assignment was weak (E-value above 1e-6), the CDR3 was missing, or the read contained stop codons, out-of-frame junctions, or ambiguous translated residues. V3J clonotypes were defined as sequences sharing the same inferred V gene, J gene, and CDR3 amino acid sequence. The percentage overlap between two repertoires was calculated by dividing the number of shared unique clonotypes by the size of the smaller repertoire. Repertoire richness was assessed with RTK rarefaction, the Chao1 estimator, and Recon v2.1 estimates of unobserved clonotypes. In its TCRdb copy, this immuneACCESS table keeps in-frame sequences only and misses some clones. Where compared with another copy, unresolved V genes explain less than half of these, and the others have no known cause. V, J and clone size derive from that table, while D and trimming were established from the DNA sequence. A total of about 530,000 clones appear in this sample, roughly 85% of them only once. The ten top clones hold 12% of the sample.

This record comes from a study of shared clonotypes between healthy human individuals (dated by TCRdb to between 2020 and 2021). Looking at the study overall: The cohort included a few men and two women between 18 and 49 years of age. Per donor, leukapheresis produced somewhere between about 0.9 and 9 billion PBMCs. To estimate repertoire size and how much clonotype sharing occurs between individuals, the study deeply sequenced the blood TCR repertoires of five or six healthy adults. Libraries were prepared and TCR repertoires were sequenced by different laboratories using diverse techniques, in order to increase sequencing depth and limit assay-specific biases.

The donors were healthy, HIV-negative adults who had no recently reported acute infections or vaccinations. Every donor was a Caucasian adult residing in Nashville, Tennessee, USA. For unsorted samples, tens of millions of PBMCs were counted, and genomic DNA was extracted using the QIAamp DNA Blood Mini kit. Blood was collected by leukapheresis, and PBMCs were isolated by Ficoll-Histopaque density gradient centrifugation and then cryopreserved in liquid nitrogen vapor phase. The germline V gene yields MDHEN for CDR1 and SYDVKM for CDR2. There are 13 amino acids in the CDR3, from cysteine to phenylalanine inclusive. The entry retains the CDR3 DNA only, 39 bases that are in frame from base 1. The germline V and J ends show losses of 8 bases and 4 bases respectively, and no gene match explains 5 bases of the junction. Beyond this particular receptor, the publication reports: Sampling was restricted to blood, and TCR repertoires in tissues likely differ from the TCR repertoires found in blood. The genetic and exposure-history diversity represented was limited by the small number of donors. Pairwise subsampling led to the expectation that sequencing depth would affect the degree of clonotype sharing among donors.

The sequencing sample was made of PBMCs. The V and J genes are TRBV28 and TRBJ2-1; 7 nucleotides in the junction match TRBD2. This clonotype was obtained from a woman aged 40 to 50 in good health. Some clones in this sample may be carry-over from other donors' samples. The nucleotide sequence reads TGTGCCAGCGGAACCGGGAGGTACAATGAGCAGTTCTTC. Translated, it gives CASGTGRYNEQFF.